The clone carrying this TCR beta chain has only a few counts. The antigen remains undetermined. The V and J ends lost 0 bases and 9 bases respectively, with 12 bases between them. The CDR3 spans 15 residues. The data derive from a study of response to subunit inactivated influenza vaccine. The study, taken as a whole, reports: Authors suggested each seasonal influenza vaccination recruits few new T cells.

TCRdb recomputed calls from the RT-PCR reads with MiXCR, one row per CDR3 protein. The sample has 160,000 or so distinct CDR3 sequences; approximately 10% are singletons. The source was non-naive T cells sorted from PBMCs, collected more than 35 days after vaccination. The chain has TRBV12-3 or TRBV12-4 and TRBJ1-6, with no clear D. The sequence was collected from a man aged 45 to 65 who received an inactivated influenza vaccine. CDR3 bases: TGTGCCAGCAGTTTAGCGCTCGGTGGCTCTTCACCCCTCCACTTT. Protein: CASSLALGGSSPLHF.